Given below is one T cell receptor beta chain in context. V was pared by 4 bases and J by 3 bases, with 4 bases of the junction left unmatched. The CDR3 is 13 amino acids. Germline CDR1 is GTSNPN and CDR2 is SVGIG (reference sequence). Study processing details: Nucleated cell counts were estimated from reference gene primer amplification. This table comes from immunoSEQ multiplex PCR, and its TCRdb copy is limited to in-frame clones, with some not included. V and J calls and clone size are copied from that table; D and trimming were computed from the DNA. The table records a few hundred thousand clones, about nine tenths of them present only once. Seattle researchers signed up patients amid active infection and tracked them longitudinally. The sample comes from a study of blood T cell repertoires in COVID-19. Background on the study: From T cells, B-cell-depleted T cells, or PBMCs came the material, which was cDNA or gDNA.

The sequencing sample was made of peripheral blood. V is TRBV30 and J is TRBJ2-7, with TRBD1 identical over 9 bases. The source of this sequence is a person between 18 and 35 years old with COVID-19, enrolled during active disease. Here the CDR3 reads CAWNLGQGYEQYF. As DNA, the CDR3 is TGTGCCTGGAATCTGGGACAGGGCTACGAGCAGTACTTC.